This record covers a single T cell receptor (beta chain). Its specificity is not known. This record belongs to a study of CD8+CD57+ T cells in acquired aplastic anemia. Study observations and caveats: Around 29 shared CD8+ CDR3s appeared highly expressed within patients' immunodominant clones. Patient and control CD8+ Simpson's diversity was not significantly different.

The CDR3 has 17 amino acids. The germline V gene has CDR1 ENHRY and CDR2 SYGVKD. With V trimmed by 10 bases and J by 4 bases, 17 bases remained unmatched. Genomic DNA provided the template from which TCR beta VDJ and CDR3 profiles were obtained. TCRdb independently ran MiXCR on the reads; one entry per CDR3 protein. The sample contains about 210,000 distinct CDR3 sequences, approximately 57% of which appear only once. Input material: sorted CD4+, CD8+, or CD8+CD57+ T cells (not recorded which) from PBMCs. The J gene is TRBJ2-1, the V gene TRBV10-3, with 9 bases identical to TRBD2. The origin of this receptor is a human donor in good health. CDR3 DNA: TGTGCCAGCGGGGATACGTTCGGGACTAGCAGATACAATGAGCAGTTCTTC. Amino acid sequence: CASGDTFGTSRYNEQFF.